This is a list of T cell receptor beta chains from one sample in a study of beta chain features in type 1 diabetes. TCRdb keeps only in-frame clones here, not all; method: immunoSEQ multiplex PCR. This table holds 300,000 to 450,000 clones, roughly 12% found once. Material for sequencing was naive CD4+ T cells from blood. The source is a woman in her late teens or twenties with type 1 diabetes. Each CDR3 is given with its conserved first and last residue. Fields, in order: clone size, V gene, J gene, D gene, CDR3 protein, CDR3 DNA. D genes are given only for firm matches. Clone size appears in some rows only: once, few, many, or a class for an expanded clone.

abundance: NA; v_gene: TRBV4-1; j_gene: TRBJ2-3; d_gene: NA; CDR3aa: CASSLQGADTQYF; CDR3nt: TGCGCCAGCAGCCTCCAGGGCGCAGATACGCAGTATTTT
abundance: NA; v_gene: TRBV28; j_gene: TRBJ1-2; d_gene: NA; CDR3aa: CASSSVGYTF; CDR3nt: TGTGCCAGCAGTTCGGTTGGCTACACCTTC
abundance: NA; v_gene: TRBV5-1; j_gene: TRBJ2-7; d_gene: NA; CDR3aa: CASSLSTGVPREQYF; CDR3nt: TGCGCCAGCAGCTTGAGTACAGGCGTCCCTCGAGAGCAGTACTTC
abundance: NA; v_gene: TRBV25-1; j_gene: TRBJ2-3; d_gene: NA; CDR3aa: CASRRDSTDTQYF; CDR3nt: TGTGCCAGCAGGAGGGATAGCACAGATACGCAGTATTTT
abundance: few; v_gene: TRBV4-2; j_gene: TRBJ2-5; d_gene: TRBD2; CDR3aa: CASSQDRTSGPQETQYF; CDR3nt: TGTGCCAGCAGCCAAGACAGGACTAGCGGCCCTCAAGAGACCCAGTACTTC
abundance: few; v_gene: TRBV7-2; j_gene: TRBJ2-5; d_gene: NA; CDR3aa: CASSVRDSSGTQYF; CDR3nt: TGTGCCAGCAGCGTCCGGGACTCGTCAGGGACCCAGTACTTC
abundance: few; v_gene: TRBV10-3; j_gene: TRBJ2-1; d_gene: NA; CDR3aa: CAISGDSSSYNEQFF; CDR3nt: TGTGCCATCAGTGGAGACAGTAGCTCCTACAATGAGCAGTTCTTC
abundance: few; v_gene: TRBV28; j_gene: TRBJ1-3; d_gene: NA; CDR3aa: CASTTDSFSSGNTIYF; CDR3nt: TGTGCCAGCACCACGGACAGCTTCTCCTCTGGAAACACCATATATTTT
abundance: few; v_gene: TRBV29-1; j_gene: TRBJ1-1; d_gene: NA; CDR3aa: CSVEMGGTEAFF; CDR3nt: TGCAGCGTTGAAATGGGGGGTACTGAAGCTTTCTTT
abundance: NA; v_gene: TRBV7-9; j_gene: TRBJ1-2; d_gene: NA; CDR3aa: CASSPGFKNGYTF; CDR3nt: TGTGCCAGCAGCCCAGGGTTTAAGAATGGCTACACCTTC
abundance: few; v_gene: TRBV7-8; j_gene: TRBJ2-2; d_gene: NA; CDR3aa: CASSVKTGNTGELFF; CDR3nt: TGTGCCAGCAGCGTAAAGACAGGGAACACCGGGGAGCTGTTTTTT
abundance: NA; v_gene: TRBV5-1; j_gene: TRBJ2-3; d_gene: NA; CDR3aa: CASSMDPGGADTQYF; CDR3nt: TGCGCCAGCAGCATGGACCCCGGAGGGGCAGATACGCAGTATTTT
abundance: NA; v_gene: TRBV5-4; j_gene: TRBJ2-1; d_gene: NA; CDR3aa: CASSLGLNEQFF; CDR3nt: TGTGCCAGCAGCTTGGGACTCAATGAGCAGTTCTTC
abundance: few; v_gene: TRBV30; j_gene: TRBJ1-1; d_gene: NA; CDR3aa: CAWNVGLRTEAFF; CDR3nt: TGTGCCTGGAACGTAGGACTCAGGACTGAAGCTTTCTTT
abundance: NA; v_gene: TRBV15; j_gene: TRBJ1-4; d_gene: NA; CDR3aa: CATSRDRQNNEKLFF; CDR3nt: TGTGCCACCAGCAGAGATCGCCAGAATAATGAAAAACTGTTTTTT
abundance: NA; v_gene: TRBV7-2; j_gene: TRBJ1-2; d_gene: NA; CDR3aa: CASSLWQVTYGYTF; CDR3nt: TGTGCCAGCAGCTTGTGGCAGGTGACCTATGGCTACACCTTC
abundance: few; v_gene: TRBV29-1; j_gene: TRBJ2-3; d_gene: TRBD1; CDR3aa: CSAGQGPQDTQYF; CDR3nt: TGCAGCGCCGGACAGGGGCCTCAAGATACGCAGTATTTT
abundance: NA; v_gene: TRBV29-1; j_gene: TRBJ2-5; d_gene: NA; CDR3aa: CSVGVAGETQYF; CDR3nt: TGCAGCGTTGGGGTGGCCGGGGAGACCCAGTACTTC
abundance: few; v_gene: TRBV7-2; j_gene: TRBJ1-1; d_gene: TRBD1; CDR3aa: CASSGTGLGFAEAFF; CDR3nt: TGTGCCAGCAGTGGGACAGGGCTGGGATTTGCTGAAGCTTTCTTT
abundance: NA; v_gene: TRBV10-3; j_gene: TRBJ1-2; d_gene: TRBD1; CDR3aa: CAIRGQYGYTF; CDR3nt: TGTGCCATCAGGGGACAGTATGGCTACACCTTC
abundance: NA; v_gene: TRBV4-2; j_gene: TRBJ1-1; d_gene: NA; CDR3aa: CASSPRGGHTEAFF; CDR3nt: TGTGCCAGCAGCCCCCGGGGAGGGCACACTGAAGCTTTCTTT
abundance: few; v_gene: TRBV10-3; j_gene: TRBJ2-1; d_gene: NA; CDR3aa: CAIGGNVVLSYNEQFF; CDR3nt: TGTGCCATCGGGGGCAATGTGGTCCTCTCCTACAATGAGCAGTTCTTC
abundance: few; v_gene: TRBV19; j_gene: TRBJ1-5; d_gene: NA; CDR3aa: CASRFGGSNQPQHF; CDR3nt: TGTGCCAGTAGGTTCGGGGGTAGCAATCAGCCCCAGCATTTT
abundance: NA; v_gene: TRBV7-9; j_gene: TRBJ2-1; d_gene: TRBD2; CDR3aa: CASSLGEGQKEQFF; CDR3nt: TGTGCCAGCAGCTTAGGGGAGGGCCAGAAGGAGCAGTTCTTC
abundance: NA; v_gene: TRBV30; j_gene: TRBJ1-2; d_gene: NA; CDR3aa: CAWRSNFMGGYGYTF; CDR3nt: TGTGCCTGGAGGTCTAATTTCATGGGGGGCTATGGCTACACCTTC
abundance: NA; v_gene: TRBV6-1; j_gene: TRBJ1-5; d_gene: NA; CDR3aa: CASNGQPQHF; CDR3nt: TGTGCCAGCAACGGGCAGCCCCAGCATTTT
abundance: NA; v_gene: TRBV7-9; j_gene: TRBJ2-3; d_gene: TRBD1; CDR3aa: CASLRDSAEDTQYF; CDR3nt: TGTGCCAGCCTACGGGACAGCGCTGAAGATACGCAGTATTTT
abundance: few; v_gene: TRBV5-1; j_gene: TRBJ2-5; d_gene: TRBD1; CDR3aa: CASSYDRGDETQYF; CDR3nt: TGCGCCAGCAGCTATGACAGGGGGGATGAGACCCAGTACTTC
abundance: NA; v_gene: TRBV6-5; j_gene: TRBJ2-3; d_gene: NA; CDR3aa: CASSYSTGTDTQYF; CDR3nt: TGTGCCAGCAGTTACTCGACAGGCACAGATACGCAGTATTTT
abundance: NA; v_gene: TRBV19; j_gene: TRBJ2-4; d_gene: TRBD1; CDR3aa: CASSPQGAKNIQYF; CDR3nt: TGTGCCAGTAGTCCACAGGGGGCCAAAAACATTCAGTACTTC
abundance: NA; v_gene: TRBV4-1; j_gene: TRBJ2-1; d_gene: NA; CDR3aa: CASSQDSVTRPVSSYNEQFF; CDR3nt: TGCGCCAGCAGCCAAGATTCGGTGACGCGGCCCGTTAGCTCCTACAATGAGCAGTTCTTC
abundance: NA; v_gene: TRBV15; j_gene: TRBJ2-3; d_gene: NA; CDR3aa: CATRFAGSDTQYF; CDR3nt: TGTGCCACCAGGTTTGCAGGGTCCGATACGCAGTATTTT
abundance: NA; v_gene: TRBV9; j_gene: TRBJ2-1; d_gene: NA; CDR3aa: CASSVGGLDGFNEQFF; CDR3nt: TGTGCCAGCAGCGTAGGAGGTCTAGATGGGTTCAATGAGCAGTTCTTC
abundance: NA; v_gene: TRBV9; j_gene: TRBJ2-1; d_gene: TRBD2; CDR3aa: CASSAQPREYNEQFF; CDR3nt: TGTGCCAGCAGCGCCCAGCCGCGGGAGTACAATGAGCAGTTCTTC
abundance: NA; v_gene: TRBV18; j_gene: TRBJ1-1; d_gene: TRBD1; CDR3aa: CASSSSVPTGYTEAFF; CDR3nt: TGTGCCAGCTCATCCTCAGTCCCGACAGGGTACACTGAAGCTTTCTTT
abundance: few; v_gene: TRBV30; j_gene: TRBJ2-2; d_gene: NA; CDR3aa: CAWSFLRLSDTGELFF; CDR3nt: TGTGCCTGGAGCTTCCTTAGGTTGAGCGACACCGGGGAGCTGTTTTTT
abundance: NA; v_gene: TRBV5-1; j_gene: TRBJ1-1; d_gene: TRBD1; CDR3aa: CASSLDGTEANTEAFF; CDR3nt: TGCGCCAGCAGCTTGGACGGGACAGAAGCGAACACTGAAGCTTTCTTT
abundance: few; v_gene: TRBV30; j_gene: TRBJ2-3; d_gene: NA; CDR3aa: CAWNGVGTDTQYF; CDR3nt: TGTGCCTGGAACGGGGTTGGCACAGATACGCAGTATTTT
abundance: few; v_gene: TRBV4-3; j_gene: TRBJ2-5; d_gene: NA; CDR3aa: CASSQAPGGQETQYF; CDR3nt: TGCGCCAGCAGCCAAGCCCCAGGGGGGCAAGAGACCCAGTACTTC
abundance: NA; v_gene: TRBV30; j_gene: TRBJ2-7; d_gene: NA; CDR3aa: CAWRVGGNPISSYEQYF; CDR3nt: TGTGCCTGGAGGGTCGGCGGCAACCCGATATCCTCCTACGAGCAGTACTTC
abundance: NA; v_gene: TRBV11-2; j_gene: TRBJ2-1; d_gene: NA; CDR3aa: CASSLPGTSFNEQFF; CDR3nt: TGTGCCAGCAGCTTACCCGGGACTTCTTTCAATGAGCAGTTCTTC
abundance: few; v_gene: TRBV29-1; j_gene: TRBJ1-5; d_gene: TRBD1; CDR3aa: CSVVTQGGQPQHF; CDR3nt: TGCAGCGTTGTAACGCAGGGGGGTCAGCCCCAGCATTTT
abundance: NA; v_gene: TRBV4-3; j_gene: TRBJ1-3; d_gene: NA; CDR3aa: CASSQNAWGNTIYF; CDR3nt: TGCGCCAGCAGCCAAAACGCGTGGGGAAACACCATATATTTT
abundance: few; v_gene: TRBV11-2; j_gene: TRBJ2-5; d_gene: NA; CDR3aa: CASSPRETQYF; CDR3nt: TGTGCCAGCAGCCCCCGGGAGACCCAGTACTTC
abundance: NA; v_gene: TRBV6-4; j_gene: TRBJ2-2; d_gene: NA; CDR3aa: CASSLTQNTGELFF; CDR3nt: TGTGCCAGCAGTTTGACACAGAACACCGGGGAGCTGTTTTTT
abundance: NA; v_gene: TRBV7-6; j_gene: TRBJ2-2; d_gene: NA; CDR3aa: CASRGSTGELFF; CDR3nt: TGTGCCAGCAGAGGGAGCACCGGGGAGCTGTTTTTT
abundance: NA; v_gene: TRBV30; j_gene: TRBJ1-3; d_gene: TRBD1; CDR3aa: CARQGSSGNTIYF; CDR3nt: TGTGCCCGACAGGGCAGCTCTGGAAACACCATATATTTT
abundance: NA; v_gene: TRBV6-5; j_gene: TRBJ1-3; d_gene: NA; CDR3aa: CASSRTGNSGNTIYF; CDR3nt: TGTGCCAGCAGCAGGACGGGAAACTCTGGAAACACCATATATTTT
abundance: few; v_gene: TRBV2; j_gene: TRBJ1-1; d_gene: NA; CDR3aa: CASPRGSTEAFF; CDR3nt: TGTGCCAGCCCACGGGGGAGCACTGAAGCTTTCTTT